Included here is one T cell receptor (beta chain) sequence, with context. Antigen unknown. The source of the sample is a study of cytomegalovirus exposure and HLA in healthy donors. Regarding the study as a whole: Relative to equally common others, HLA-associated TCR beta chains showed greater clonal expansion in a later analysis. A list of 150 to 200 TCR beta chains associated with cytomegalovirus was given. It was in a later analysis that TCR association rates were seen to vary by HLA locus, highest for DRB1 and lowest for HLA-C. What a later analysis showed was that several of the most significant clusters appeared linked to common viral pathogens.

The primer mix had 60 Vbeta and 13 Jbeta primers. Sequenced by immunoSEQ multiplex PCR; TCRdb stores in-frame clones only, minus some. This table holds approximately 92,000 clones, 77% found once. In germline, CDR1 is SGHVS, CDR2 FNYEAQ. V lost 7 bases to trimming and J lost 7 bases, with 23 bases between them. This CDR3 is 15 amino acids long. The receptor was derived from a man in his fifties in good health and CMV-seropositive. J is TRBJ2-7 and V is TRBV7-6, with D possibly being TRBD2 (5 bases). Material for sequencing was PBMCs. This chain's CDR3 is CASTQSGNHLGEQYF. The CDR3 bases are TGTGCCAGCACCCAAAGCGGAAACCACCTCGGGGAGCAGTACTTC.